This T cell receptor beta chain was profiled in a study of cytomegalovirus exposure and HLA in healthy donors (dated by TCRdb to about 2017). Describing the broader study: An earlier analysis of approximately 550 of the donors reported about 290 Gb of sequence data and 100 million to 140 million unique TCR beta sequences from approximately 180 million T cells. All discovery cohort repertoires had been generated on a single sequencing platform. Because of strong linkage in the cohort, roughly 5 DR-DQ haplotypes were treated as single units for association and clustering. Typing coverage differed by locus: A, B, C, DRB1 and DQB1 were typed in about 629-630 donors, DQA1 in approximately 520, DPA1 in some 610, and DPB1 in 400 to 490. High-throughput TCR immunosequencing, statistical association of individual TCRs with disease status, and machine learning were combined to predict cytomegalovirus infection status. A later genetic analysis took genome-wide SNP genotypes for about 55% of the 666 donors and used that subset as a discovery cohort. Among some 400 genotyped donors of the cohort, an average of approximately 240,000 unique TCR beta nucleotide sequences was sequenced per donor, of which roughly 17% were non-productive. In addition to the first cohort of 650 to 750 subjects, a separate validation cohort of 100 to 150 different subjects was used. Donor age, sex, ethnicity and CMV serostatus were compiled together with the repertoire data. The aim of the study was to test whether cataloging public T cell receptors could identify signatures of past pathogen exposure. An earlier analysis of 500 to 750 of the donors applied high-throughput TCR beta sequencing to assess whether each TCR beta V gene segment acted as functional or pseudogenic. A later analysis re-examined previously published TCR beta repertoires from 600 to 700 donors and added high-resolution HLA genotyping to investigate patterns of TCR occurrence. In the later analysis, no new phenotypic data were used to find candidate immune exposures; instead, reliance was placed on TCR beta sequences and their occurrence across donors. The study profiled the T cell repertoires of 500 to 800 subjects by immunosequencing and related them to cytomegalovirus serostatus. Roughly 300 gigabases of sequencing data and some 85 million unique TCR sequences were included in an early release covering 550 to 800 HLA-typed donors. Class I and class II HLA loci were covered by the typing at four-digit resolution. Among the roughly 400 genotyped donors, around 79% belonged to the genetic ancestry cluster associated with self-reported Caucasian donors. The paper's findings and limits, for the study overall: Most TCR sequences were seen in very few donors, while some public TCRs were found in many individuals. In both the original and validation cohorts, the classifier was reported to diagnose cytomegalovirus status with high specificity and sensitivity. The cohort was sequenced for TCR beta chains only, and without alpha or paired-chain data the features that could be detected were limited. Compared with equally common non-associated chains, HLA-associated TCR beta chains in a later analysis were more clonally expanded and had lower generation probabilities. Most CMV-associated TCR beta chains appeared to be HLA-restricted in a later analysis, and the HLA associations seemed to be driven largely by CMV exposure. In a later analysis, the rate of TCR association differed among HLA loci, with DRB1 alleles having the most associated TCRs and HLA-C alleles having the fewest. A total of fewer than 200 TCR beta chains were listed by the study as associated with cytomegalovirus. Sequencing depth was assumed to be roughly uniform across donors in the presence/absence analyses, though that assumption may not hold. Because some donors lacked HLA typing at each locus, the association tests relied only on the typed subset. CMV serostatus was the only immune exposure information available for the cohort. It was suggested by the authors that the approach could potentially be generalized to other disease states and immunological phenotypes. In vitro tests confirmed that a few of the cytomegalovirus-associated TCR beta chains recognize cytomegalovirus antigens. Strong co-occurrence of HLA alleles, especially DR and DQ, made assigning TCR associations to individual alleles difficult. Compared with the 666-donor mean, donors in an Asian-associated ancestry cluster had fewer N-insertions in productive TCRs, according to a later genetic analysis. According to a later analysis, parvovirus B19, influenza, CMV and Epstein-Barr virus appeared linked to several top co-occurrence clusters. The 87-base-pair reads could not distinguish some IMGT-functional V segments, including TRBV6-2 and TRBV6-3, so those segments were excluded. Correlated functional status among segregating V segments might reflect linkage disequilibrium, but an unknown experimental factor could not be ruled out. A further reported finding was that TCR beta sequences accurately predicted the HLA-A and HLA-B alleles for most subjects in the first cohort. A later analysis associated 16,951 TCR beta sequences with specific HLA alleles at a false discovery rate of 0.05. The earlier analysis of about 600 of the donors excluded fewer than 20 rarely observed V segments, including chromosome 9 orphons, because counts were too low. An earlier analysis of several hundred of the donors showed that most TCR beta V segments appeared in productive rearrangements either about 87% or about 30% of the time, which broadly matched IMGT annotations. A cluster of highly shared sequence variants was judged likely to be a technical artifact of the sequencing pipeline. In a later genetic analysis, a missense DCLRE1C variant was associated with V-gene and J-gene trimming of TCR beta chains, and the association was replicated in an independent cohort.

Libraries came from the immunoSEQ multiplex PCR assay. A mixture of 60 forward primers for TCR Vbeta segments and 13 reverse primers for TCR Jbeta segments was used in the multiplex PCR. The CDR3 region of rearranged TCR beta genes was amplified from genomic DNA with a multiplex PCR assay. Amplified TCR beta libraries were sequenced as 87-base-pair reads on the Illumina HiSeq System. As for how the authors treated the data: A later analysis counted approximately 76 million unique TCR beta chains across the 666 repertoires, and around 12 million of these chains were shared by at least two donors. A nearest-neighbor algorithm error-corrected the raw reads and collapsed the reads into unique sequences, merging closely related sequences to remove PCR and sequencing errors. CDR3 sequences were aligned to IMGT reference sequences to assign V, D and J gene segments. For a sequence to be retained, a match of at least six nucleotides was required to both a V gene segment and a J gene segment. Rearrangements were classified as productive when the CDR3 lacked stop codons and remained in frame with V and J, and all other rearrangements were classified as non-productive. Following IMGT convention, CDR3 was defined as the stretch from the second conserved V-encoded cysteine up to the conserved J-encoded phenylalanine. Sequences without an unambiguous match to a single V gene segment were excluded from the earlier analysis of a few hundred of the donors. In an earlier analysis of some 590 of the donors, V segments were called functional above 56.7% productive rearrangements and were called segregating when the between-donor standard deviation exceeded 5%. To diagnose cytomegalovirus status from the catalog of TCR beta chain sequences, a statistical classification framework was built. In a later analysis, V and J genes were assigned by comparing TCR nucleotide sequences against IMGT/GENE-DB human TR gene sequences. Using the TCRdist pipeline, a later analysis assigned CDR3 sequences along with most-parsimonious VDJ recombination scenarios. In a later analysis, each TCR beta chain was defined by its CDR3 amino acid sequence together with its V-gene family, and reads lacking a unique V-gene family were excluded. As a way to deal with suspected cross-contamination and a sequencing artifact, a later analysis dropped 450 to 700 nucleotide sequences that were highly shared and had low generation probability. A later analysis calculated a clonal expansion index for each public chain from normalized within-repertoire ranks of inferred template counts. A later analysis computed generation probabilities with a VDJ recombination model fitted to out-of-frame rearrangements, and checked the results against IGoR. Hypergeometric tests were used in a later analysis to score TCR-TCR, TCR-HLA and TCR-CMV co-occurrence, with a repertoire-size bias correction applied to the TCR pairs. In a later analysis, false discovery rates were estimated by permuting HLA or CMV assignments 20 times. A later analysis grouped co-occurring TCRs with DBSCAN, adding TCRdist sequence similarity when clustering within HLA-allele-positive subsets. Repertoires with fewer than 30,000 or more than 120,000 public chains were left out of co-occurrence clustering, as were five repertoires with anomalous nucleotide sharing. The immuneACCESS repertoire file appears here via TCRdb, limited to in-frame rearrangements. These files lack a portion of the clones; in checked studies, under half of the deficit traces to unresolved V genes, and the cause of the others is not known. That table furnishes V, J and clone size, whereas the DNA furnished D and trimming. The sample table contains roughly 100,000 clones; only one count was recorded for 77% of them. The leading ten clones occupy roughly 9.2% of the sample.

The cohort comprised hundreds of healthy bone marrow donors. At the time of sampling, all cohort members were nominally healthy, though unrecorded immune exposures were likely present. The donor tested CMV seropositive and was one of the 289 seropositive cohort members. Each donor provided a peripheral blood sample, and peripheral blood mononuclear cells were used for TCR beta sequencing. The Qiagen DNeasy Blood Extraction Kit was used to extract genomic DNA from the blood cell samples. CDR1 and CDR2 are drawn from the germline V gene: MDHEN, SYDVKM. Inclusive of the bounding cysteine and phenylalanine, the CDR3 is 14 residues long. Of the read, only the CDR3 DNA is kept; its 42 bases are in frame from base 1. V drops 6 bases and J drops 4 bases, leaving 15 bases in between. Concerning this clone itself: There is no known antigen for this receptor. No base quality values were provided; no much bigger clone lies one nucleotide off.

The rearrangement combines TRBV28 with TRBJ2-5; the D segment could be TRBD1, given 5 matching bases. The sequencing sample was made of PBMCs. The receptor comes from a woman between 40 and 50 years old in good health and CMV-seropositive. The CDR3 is CASSLRARRETQYF. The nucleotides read TGTGCCAGCAGCCTCAGGGCGAGGAGAGAGACCCAGTACTTC.